The 28 T cell receptor beta chains in this list originate from one sample, sequenced in a study of shared clonotypes between healthy human individuals. TCRdb's copy holds only in-frame clones and misses some; the assay was immunoSEQ multiplex PCR. The table includes approximately 470,000 clones, around 73% detected once. The sample consisted of PBMCs. The receptor set was obtained from a woman in her thirties or forties in good health. Some clones in this sample may be carry-over from other donors' samples.

In the case of this clone: A far larger clone is off by one base, so a read error is likely. The rearrangement joins TRBV5-6 to TRBJ2-7; D not resolved. This CDR3 contains 11 residues. Trimming took off 4 bases at V and 0 bases at J, with 2 bases between the two ends. Germline V gene sequence: CDR1 SGHDT, CDR2 YYEEEE. The CDR3: CASSHSYEQYF. The CDR3 DNA follows: TGTGCCAGCAGCCACTCCTACGAGCAGTACTTC.

This chain connects TRBV4-3 to TRBJ1-1; 8 nucleotides line up with TRBD1. The germline CDR1 and CDR2 sequences are LGHNA and YSLEER. After removal of 4 bases from V and 1 base from J, the junction contained 5 bases not matched to a gene. The CDR3 covers 15 residues. The CDR3 nucleotides are TGCGCCAGCAGCCGAACGACAGGGGCGAACACTGAAGCTTTCTTT. Its protein product is CASSRTTGANTEAFF.

This chain joins TRBV2 and TRBJ1-2; 8 bases fit TRBD1. Per germline, CDR1 SNHLY and CDR2 FYNNEI. The V and J ends lost 6 bases and 4 bases, in that order; junction bases with no gene match: 7. This CDR3 has 14 residues. CDR3 in amino acids: CASRPGQGSYGYTF. In DNA, the CDR3 is TGTGCCAGCAGACCCGGACAGGGCAGCTATGGCTACACCTTC.

V and J are TRBV18 and TRBJ1-1; D may be TRBD1 (6 bases). There are 14 residues in the CDR3. Germline CDR1 is KGHSH and CDR2 is LQKENI. The ends were cut back, 6 bases at V and 5 bases at J, with 16 bases in the middle. DNA for the CDR3: TGTGCCAGCTCCCTCAGGGGACGGGAAACTGAAGCTTTCTTT. Protein sequence: CASSLRGRETEAFF.

The chain's CDR3 is CASSPQTGVGEQYF. CDR3 DNA sequence: TGTGCCAGCAGCCCCCAAACAGGGGTGGGGGAGCAGTACTTC. The chain is built from TRBV7-2 and TRBJ2-7; TRBD1 aligns across 7 bases. Germline V CDR1 and CDR2: SGHTA, FQGNSA. The CDR3 runs 14 residues. V shed 5 bases and J 7 bases; nucleotides not matched to a gene: 11.

The gene calls are TRBV6-1 and TRBJ2-3, with 7 bases that match TRBD1. Germline trimming cut 2 bases from V and 0 bases from J; bases unmatched to any gene: 8. Germline V gene lookup returns CDR1 MNHNS and CDR2 SASEGT. The CDR3 has 17 amino acids. The CDR3 nucleotides read TGTGCCAGCAGTGAATTTAGAACAGGGGTTAGCACAGATACGCAGTATTTT. It translates to CASSEFRTGVSTDTQYF.

The chain is built from TRBV7-9 and TRBJ1-1, with D possibly matching TRBD1 (5 bases). There are 13 residues in the CDR3. The germline V and J ends were trimmed by 2 bases and 7 bases, with 11 bases remaining between them. Germline V gene lookup returns CDR1 SEHNR and CDR2 FQNEAQ (reference sequence). CDR3 sequence reads: CASSLQGRLEAFF. The CDR3 region has the DNA TGTGCCAGCAGCTTACAGGGTAGACTTGAAGCTTTCTTT. Full variable domain (remainder filled in from reference TRBV7-9 and TRBJ1-1): DTGVSQNPRHKITKRGQNVTFRCDPISEHNRLYWYRQTLGQGPEFLTYFQNEAQLEKSRLLSDRFSAERPKGSFSTLEIQRTEQGDSAMYLCASSLQGRLEAFFGQGTRLTVV.

The CDR3 nucleotides read TGTGCCAGCAGACACGACACACAAGAGACCCAGTACTTC. Protein sequence: CASRHDTQETQYF. The chain links TRBV2 to TRBJ2-5; D not resolved. V was pared by 6 bases and J by 2 bases, with 10 bases between. The germline CDR1 and CDR2 sequences are SNHLY and FYNNEI. The CDR3 has 13 amino acids.

The rearrangement links TRBV27 to TRBJ2-7; tentatively, D is TRBD1 (5 bases). Germline V gene data show CDR1 as MNHEY and CDR2 as SMNVEV (reference sequence). The germline V and J ends were trimmed by 5 bases and 0 bases, with 11 bases remaining between them. This CDR3 spans 14 amino acids. CDR3 DNA sequence: TGTGCCAGCAGTGCCACAGGTTACTCCTACGAGCAGTACTTC. Protein sequence: CASSATGYSYEQYF.

This chain's CDR3 is CASSLVQSTGELFF. The CDR3, as DNA: TGTGCCAGCAGCTTAGTACAGAGCACCGGGGAGCTGTTTTTT. J is TRBJ2-2 and V is TRBV7-6, with D uncertain. The ends were cut back, 1 base at V and 4 bases at J, with 7 bases in the middle. Germline assignment: CDR1 SGHVS and CDR2 FNYEAQ. The CDR3 loop spans 14 amino acids.

The sample holds a few counts of this clone. A junction boundary mismatches the germline segment, possibly from a read error. The V gene is TRBV7-8, the J gene TRBJ2-2, with D perhaps matching TRBD1 (6 bases). CDR1 and CDR2 from the germline V gene are SGHVS and FQNEAQ. The CDR3 is 14 amino acids. CDR3 amino acids: CAGREQGRTGELFF. The CDR3 nucleotides read TGTGCCGGCAGGGAACAGGGTCGCACCGGGGAGCTGTTTTTT.

The chain carries TRBV19 and TRBJ1-2, with a possible D match to TRBD1 (5 bases). CDR1 and CDR2 from the germline V gene are LNHDA and SQIVND (reference sequence). V was cut by 5 bases and J by 8 bases, with 21 bases left in between. The CDR3 has 15 amino acids. CDR3 in amino acids: CASSPWLGTYGGYTF. DNA for the CDR3: TGTGCCAGTAGTCCTTGGCTCGGGACGTATGGGGGCTACACCTTC. Drawing the rest from reference TRBV19 and TRBJ1-2, the complete variable domain is DGGITQSPKYLFRKEGQNVTLSCEQNLNHDAMYWYRQDPGQGLRLIYYSQIVNDFQKGDIAEGYSVSREKKESFPLTVTSAQKNPTAFYLCASSPWLGTYGGYTFGSGTRLTVV.

The rearrangement joins TRBV19 to TRBJ2-1; 10 bases line up with TRBD2. V lost 7 bases to trimming and J lost 3 bases; unmatched junction nucleotides: 15. The germline gives CDR1 LNHDA, CDR2 SQIVND (reference sequence). The CDR3 sequence is 18 residues long. CDR3 nucleotide sequence: TGTGCCAGTAACCCCAACAGGGGAGGACTAGCGGACTACAATGAGCAGTTCTTC. Translation gives CASNPNRGGLADYNEQFF.

The V and J genes are TRBV18 and TRBJ1-2, with 7 positions matching TRBD1. This CDR3 spans 12 amino acids. Germline V lookup: CDR1 KGHSH, CDR2 LQKENI. Losses at the gene ends were 3 bases for V and 7 bases for J; bases not matched to a gene: 2. CDR3 bases: TGTGCCAGCTCACCGCAGGGGGGTGGCTACACCTTC. The encoded protein is CASSPQGGGYTF.

This clone was counted once. The V call is TRBV29-1, the J call TRBJ2-5; TRBD2 might be the D (5 bases). The better agreement between TRBJ2-7 and the DNA end casts doubt on the J call. The CDR3 contains 13 residues. CDR1 is SQVTM and CDR2 is ANQGSEA in the germline V gene. CDR3 DNA sequence: TGCAGCGCACGAATTTTGGGGAGCTACGAGCAGTACTTC. It specifies CSARILGSYEQYF.

V and J are TRBV5-1 and TRBJ2-2, with TRBD2 as a possible D gene (7 bases). The CDR3 has 17 residues. Germline V gene sequence: CDR1 SGHRS, CDR2 YFSETQ. Trimming stripped 5 bases from V and 1 base from J, with 18 bases between. The CDR3 loop reads CASRSGGGRGNTGELFF. DNA of the CDR3: TGCGCCAGCAGGTCCGGCGGGGGCAGGGGGAACACCGGGGAGCTGTTTTTT.

The V and J genes are TRBV5-1 and TRBJ2-3, with 11 positions matching TRBD2. The CDR3 contains 16 residues. CDR1 and CDR2 from the germline V gene are SGHRS and YFSETQ. V shed 0 bases and J 4 bases; nucleotides not matched to a gene: 4. DNA for the CDR3: TGCGCCAGCAGCTTGGCTACTAGCGGGAGCGCAGATACGCAGTATTTT. Translated, it gives CASSLATSGSADTQYF.

CDR3 in DNA: TGTGCCAGCAATTCTCTCAATCAGCCCCAGCATTTT. The encoded protein is CASNSLNQPQHF. V and J are TRBV28 and TRBJ1-5; D not resolved. Germline CDR1 and CDR2: MDHEN and SYDVKM. V lost 7 bases to trimming and J lost 3 bases, with 7 bases between them. The CDR3 contains 12 residues.

This clone was counted between two and nine times. This chain connects TRBV5-6 to TRBJ2-7; D is unresolved. The CDR3 has 12 amino acids. V lost 3 bases and J 4 bases, leaving 8 bases between the germline ends. Germline assignment: CDR1 SGHDT and CDR2 YYEEEE. Here the CDR3 reads CASSSFGYEQYF. CDR3 DNA: TGTGCCAGCAGCTCGTTCGGGTACGAGCAGTACTTC.

J is TRBJ2-3 and V is TRBV4-1; 9 positions agree with TRBD2. The germline CDR1 and CDR2 sequences are MGHRA and YSYEKL. The CDR3 length is 17 residues. J lost 1 base, V lost 4 bases, and 9 bases had no gene match. CDR3 DNA: TGCGCCAGCAGCCCTTGGCCTGCGGGAGGGGGCACAGATACGCAGTATTTT. Translation gives CASSPWPAGGGTDTQYF.

The chain links TRBV21-1 to TRBJ2-5; the table assigns TRBD2, which was not confirmed against the DNA. TRBV21-1 is reported as a pseudogene. This CDR3 contains 16 residues. CDR3 nucleotide sequence: TGTGCCAGCAGCAAAGAGGGCGGGAGAACACAAGAGACCCAGTACTTC. Translating it yields CASSKEGGRTQETQYF.

The chain links TRBV7-9 to TRBJ1-5; D uncertain. Trimming stripped 1 base from V and 7 bases from J, with 14 bases between. Germline V gene data show CDR1 as SEHNR and CDR2 as FQNEAQ (reference sequence). This CDR3 has 15 residues. CDR3 coding DNA: TGTGCCAGCAGCTTAGTATCCGCCGGGGAGCAGCCCCAGCATTTT. This codes for CASSLVSAGEQPQHF.

The V gene is TRBV28, the J gene TRBJ1-1, with D hard to call. Trimming cost V 7 bases and J 1 base, with 7 bases left between them. CDR1 and CDR2 from the germline V gene are MDHEN and SYDVKM. The CDR3 has 12 amino acids. The CDR3 loop reads CASMLGNTEAFF. CDR3 DNA sequence: TGTGCCAGCATGCTGGGGAACACTGAAGCTTTCTTT.

This clone has a single count. The V and J genes are TRBV10-3 and TRBJ2-3; D call uncertain. V was shortened by 10 bases and J by 1 base, with 9 bases between the two germline ends. The CDR3 covers 12 residues. Germline lookup yields CDR1 ENHRY and CDR2 SYGVKD. This chain's CDR3 is CATVGGTDTQYF. CDR3 coding DNA: TGTGCCACCGTTGGGGGCACAGATACGCAGTATTTT.

The rearrangement joins TRBV7-9 to TRBJ2-1; 11 bases agree with TRBD2. The J segment lost 2 bases and the V segment lost 5 bases, leaving 2 bases of the junction unmatched. This CDR3 contains 15 residues. CDR1 and CDR2 from the germline V gene are SEHNR and FQNEAQ (reference sequence). The DNA for the CDR3 is TGTGCCAGCAGCGAGACTAGCGGGGCCTACAATGAGCAGTTCTTC. It specifies CASSETSGAYNEQFF.

This clone was observed a handful of times. The chain couples TRBV18 to TRBJ1-1, with TRBD1 as a possible D gene (6 bases). The germline V gene has CDR1 KGHSH and CDR2 LQKENI. CDR3 size: 14 residues. V dropped 8 bases and J dropped 0 bases, with 13 bases sitting between them. The CDR3 DNA is TGTGCCAGCGCAAACAGGGCCATGAACACTGAAGCTTTCTTT. As protein: CASANRAMNTEAFF.

The chain couples TRBV7-8 to TRBJ2-7, with D perhaps assigned TRBD1 or TRBD2 (5 bases each). The CDR3 runs to 14 residues. Germline values: CDR1 SGHVS, CDR2 FQNEAQ. Trimming removed 2 bases at V and 2 bases at J, with 10 bases between. The chain's CDR3 is CASSLSGPTYEQYF. The CDR3 DNA is TGTGCCAGCAGCTTATCGGGACCCACCTACGAGCAGTACTTC. The full variable domain, completed using reference TRBV7-8 and TRBJ2-7, is GAGVSQSPRYKVAKRGQDVALRCDPISGHVSLFWYQQALGQGPEFLTYFQNEAQLDKSGLPSDRFFAERPEGSVSTLKIQRTQQEDSAVYLCASSLSGPTYEQYFGPGTRLTVT.

This rearrangement joins TRBV18 to TRBJ2-7; D gene unclear. CDR1 is KGHSH, CDR2 LQKENI, per germline. The CDR3 is 13 residues long. The V gene lost 0 bases and the J gene lost 6 bases, with 9 bases spanning the gap. CDR3 in amino acids: CASSPPAAPEQYF. The CDR3 DNA reads as TGTGCCAGCTCACCACCTGCCGCCCCCGAGCAGTACTTC.